The TCR beta chain described here comes from a study of blood T cell repertoires in COVID-19 (TCRdb year 2020). Background for the entire study: Samples covering the acute and convalescent phases of COVID-19 were provided by collaborators in the United States, Italy and Spain. Samples were obtained from the ongoing ImmuneRACE study (first 160 participants) and from 1,200 or so subjects provided by 6 global collaborators. The material from the prospective study consisted of cDNA or gDNA derived from T cells, B-cell-depleted T cells, or PBMCs. Subjects who had been exposed to COVID-19, were actively infected with it, or had recovered from it provided the deeply sampled blood TCRbeta repertoires that made up the dataset. Where available, HLA class I and class II types were obtained from metadata supplied by the sample provider rather than from assay-based typing. The repertoires were released in a freely available public database intended as a resource for research on the immune response to SARS-CoV-2. A de-identified subject ID, COVID-19 status, age in years and sex were almost always included in the sample metadata. Broad study findings and their caveats: The amount of clinical and demographic metadata varied by source and participant and was provided uncurated.

TCRbeta CDR3 regions were amplified from genomic DNA using the immunoSEQ Assay, a bias-controlled multiplex PCR. Per the authors' processing: Nucleated cell counts per sample were estimated from amplification of reference gene primers within the assay. To quantify the absolute abundance of each unique TCRbeta CDR3 rearrangement, sequence reads were collapsed and filtered. For each sample, productive Simpson clonality was calculated as the square root of Simpson's diversity index over productive rearrangements. TCRdb obtained this table from immuneACCESS and retained in-frame rearrangements with V and J assigned. These tables miss some clones; where compared with another copy, unresolved V genes account for less than half of the shortfall, and the remainder is unexplained. The V and J calls and clone size come from that table; D and trimming were worked out from the DNA. Within this sample are 60,000 or so clones, with approximately 85% of them counted one time only. The ten largest clones add up to about a sixth of the sample.

Collaborating institutions collected whole blood in K2EDTA tubes following their own protocols. For TCRbeta analysis, collaborators shipped samples in one of three forms: frozen whole blood, isolated PBMCs, or DNA extracted from either of those sample types. As for this clone: Its antigen has not been determined. The sample holds no much larger clone one base away, and base qualities are not on file.

The CDR3 runs 13 residues from the cysteine to the phenylalanine. CDR3 DNA only is kept here, 39 bases in frame from base 1. Trimmed from V: 7 bases; trimmed from J: 1 base; junction bases lacking a gene match: 4. The germline V gene (reference sequence) provides CDR1 LNHDA and CDR2 SQIVND. The chain couples TRBV19 to TRBJ2-7; TRBD1 matches 7 bases in the middle. The sequencing sample was made of peripheral blood. The sequence derives from a human donor in a cohort sampled during active COVID-19. The DNA sequence reads TGTGCCAGTACCTCGGGACAGTCCTACGAGCAGTACTTC. This sequence encodes CASTSGQSYEQYF. Beyond the CDR3, the reference TRBV19 and TRBJ2-7 genes provide the residues; the full variable domain reads: DGGITQSPKYLFRKEGQNVTLSCEQNLNHDAMYWYRQDPGQGLRLIYYSQIVNDFQKGDIAEGYSVSREKKESFPLTVTSAQKNPTAFYLCASTSGQSYEQYFGPGTRLTVT.